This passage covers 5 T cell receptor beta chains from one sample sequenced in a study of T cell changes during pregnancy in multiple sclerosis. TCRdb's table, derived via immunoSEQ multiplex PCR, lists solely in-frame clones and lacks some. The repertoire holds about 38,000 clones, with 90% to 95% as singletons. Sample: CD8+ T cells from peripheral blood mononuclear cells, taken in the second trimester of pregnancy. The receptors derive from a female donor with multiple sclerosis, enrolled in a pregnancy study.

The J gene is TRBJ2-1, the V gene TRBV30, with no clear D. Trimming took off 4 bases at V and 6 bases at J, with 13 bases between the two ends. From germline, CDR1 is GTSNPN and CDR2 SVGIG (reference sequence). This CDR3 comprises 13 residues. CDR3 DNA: TGTGCCTGGAACTTGGTAGCCGTCAATGAGCAGTTCTTC. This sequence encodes CAWNLVAVNEQFF.

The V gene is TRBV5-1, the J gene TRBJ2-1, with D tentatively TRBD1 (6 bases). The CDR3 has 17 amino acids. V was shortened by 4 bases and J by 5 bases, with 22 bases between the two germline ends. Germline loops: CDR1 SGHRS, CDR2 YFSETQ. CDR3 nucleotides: TGCGCCAGCAGCCTGGGACACGGAGGTTATCTGGACAATGAGCAGTTCTTC. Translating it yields CASSLGHGGYLDNEQFF.

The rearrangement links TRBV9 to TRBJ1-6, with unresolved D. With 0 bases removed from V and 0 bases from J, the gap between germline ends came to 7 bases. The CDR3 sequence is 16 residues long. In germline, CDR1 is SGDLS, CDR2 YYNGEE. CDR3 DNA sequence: TGTGCCAGCAGCGTAGAGGAGAGCTCCTATAATTCACCCCTCCACTTT. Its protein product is CASSVEESSYNSPLHF.

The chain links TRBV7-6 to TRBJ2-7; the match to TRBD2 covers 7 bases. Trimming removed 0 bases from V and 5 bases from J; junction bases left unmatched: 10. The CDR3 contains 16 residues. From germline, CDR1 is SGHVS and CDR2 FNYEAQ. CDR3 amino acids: CASSLASRTRSHEQYF. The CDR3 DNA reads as TGTGCCAGCAGCTTAGCATCTCGGACTAGGTCCCACGAGCAGTACTTC.

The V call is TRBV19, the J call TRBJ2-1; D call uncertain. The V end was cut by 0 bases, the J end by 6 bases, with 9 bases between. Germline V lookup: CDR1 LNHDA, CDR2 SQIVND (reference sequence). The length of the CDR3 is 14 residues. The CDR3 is CASSIDGAPNEQFF. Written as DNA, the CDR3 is TGTGCCAGTAGTATAGATGGAGCCCCCAATGAGCAGTTCTTC.